The entry below gives a single T cell receptor beta chain sequence along with its context. Its antigen is not identified. Some clones are missing from TCRdb's copy, which holds only in-frame ones; the method was immunoSEQ multiplex PCR. This sample has tens of thousands of clones, with 93% found just once. These data belong to a study of a mutant IDH1 vaccine in newly diagnosed glioma. Study-wide background: Treated patients were around 60% male, about 40% female, mean age about 41 years. Patients had received radiotherapy, temozolomide, or both previously, most receiving both.

Sample time point: baseline, week 1 (first vaccination visit). Treatment of the sample: pre-vaccination baseline after standard-of-care therapy. Trimming shortened V by 5 bases and J by 10 bases, and 15 bases separated the two germline ends. The CDR3 contains 13 residues. CDR1 SGHTA and CDR2 FQGNSA come from the germline V gene. Notes on the study in general: Most patients, 90% to 95%, showed vaccine-induced immune responses.

The sequence was obtained from a man aged 40-49 years with glioma. The chain recombines TRBV7-2 with TRBJ2-1; weak D call: TRBD1 (5 bases). The sample in question was PBMCs, obtained from a glioma patient treated with radiotherapy, temozolomide or both. The CDR3 DNA reads TGTGCCAGCAGCCTAGGACAATTTAACGAGCAGTTCTTC. Protein: CASSLGQFNEQFF.